These T cell receptor beta chains were read from a single sample in a study of response to subunit inactivated influenza vaccine. TCRdb called the RT-PCR reads again in MiXCR, with one record for every CDR3 protein. The sample has a few hundred thousand distinct CDR3 sequences; 12% to 15% are singletons. The material sequenced was PBMCs from blood, taken roughly 13 days after vaccination. These receptors all come from a man aged 45-65 years who received an inactivated influenza vaccine. CDR3s leave out the opening cysteine and the closing phenylalanine or tryptophan.

v_call: TRBV6-5; j_call: TRBJ2-1; cdr3_aa: ASSYSTSGYNEQF
v_call: TRBV12-3/TRBV12-4; j_call: TRBJ2-2; cdr3_aa: ASSFRVNTGELF
v_call: TRBV5-1; j_call: TRBJ2-1; cdr3_aa: ASSLAVQYNEQF
v_call: TRBV7-8; j_call: TRBJ2-2; cdr3_aa: ASRVTGNTGELF
v_call: TRBV7-2; j_call: TRBJ2-7; cdr3_aa: ASSLSSGPRNEQY
v_call: TRBV25-1; j_call: TRBJ2-7; cdr3_aa: ASSGAYEQY
v_call: TRBV6-2/TRBV6-3; j_call: TRBJ1-2; cdr3_aa: ASSYSTAVYYGYT
v_call: TRBV3-1; j_call: TRBJ2-3; cdr3_aa: ASSPSGRGTDTQY
v_call: TRBV6-5; j_call: TRBJ2-5; cdr3_aa: ASSYRGDWGRETQY
v_call: TRBV5-1; j_call: TRBJ1-1; cdr3_aa: ASSSMAWQNTEAF
v_call: TRBV7-2; j_call: TRBJ2-6; cdr3_aa: ASSFRYASGANVLT
v_call: TRBV5-1; j_call: TRBJ2-1; cdr3_aa: ASSQGTGASRANEQF
v_call: TRBV7-8; j_call: TRBJ2-1; cdr3_aa: ASSLVRANEQF
v_call: TRBV2; j_call: TRBJ2-7; cdr3_aa: ASSEAPQGFDEQY
v_call: TRBV29-1; j_call: TRBJ2-1; cdr3_aa: SVEWTSGVSYNEQF
v_call: TRBV5-1; j_call: TRBJ1-4; cdr3_aa: ASSLGSGAANEKLF
v_call: TRBV6-2/TRBV6-3; j_call: TRBJ1-6; cdr3_aa: ASSSRTGDLSPLH
v_call: TRBV27; j_call: TRBJ2-5; cdr3_aa: ASSLSSVAMETQY
v_call: TRBV28; j_call: TRBJ2-7; cdr3_aa: ASSLIFNEQY